Listed here are 26 T cell receptor beta chains from one sample, sequenced in a study of technical replicates of blood from a handful of donors. Profiled with immunoSEQ multiplex PCR; TCRdb holds only in-frame clones, not every one. The sample records tens of thousands of clones, around nine tenths being singletons. Sequencing was done on a sample of PBMCs. All receptors come from a human donor in good health. Some clones in this sample may be carry-over from other donors' samples.

V usage is TRBV4-1 and J usage is TRBJ1-3; D is perhaps TRBD1 (5 bases). The V gene lost 3 bases and the J gene lost 1 base, with 13 bases spanning the gap. The CDR3 totals 16 residues. Germline CDR1 is MGHRA and CDR2 is YSYEKL. The CDR3 bases are TGCGCCAGCAGCCAGGCGAATCAGGGATCTGGAAACACCATATATTTT. Translated, it gives CASSQANQGSGNTIYF.

The J gene is TRBJ1-1, the V gene TRBV7-9; weak D call: TRBD1 (5 bases). Between the trimmed V and J ends, which lost 5 bases and 1 base, there was a span of 14 bases. Germline V lookup: CDR1 SEHNR, CDR2 FQNEAQ (reference sequence). This CDR3 region has 15 residues. CDR3 DNA: TGTGCCAGCAGCACACAGGACGTTGGGAACACTGAAGCTTTCTTT. It is translated as CASSTQDVGNTEAFF. The variable domain in full, with the rest retrieved from reference TRBV7-9 and TRBJ1-1, is DTGVSQNPRHKITKRGQNVTFRCDPISEHNRLYWYRQTLGQGPEFLTYFQNEAQLEKSRLLSDRFSAERPKGSFSTLEIQRTEQGDSAMYLCASSTQDVGNTEAFFGQGTRLTVV.

The table lists this clone with many counts. The V gene is TRBV7-8, the J gene TRBJ2-7, with 9 bases aligning to TRBD1. Germline V gene data show CDR1 as SGHVS and CDR2 as FQNEAQ. V shed 5 bases and J 6 bases; nucleotides not matched to a gene: 14. The CDR3 contains 16 residues. CDR3 in DNA: TGTGCCAGCAGCCCGTTCCCGGGACAGGGAAACATCGAGCAGTACTTC. The encoded protein is CASSPFPGQGNIEQYF.

The rearrangement uses TRBV30 and TRBJ1-2, with 8 bases identical to TRBD1. This CDR3 comprises 16 residues. V dropped 2 bases and J dropped 4; count of bases not matched to a gene: 12. The germline V gene encodes CDR1 GTSNPN and CDR2 SVGIG (reference sequence). As DNA, the CDR3 is TGTGCCTGGAGTCTGGTACGCGGACAGGGATCCTATGGCTACACCTTC. Translated: CAWSLVRGQGSYGYTF.

CDR3 residues: CASIPPRTGNQPQHF. CDR3 DNA sequence: TGTGCCAGCATCCCACCCCGGACAGGCAATCAGCCCCAGCATTTT. The chain couples TRBV6-4 to TRBJ1-5; D may be TRBD1 (6 bases). Germline V gene sequence: CDR1 MRHNA, CDR2 SNTAGT. The length of the CDR3 is 15 residues. V lost 7 bases, J lost 2 bases, and 15 bases lay in between.

This chain links TRBV6-6 with TRBJ2-1; TRBD1 agrees at 7 bases. J lost 10 bases, V lost 7 bases, and 13 bases had no gene match. CDR3 length: 14 amino acids. The V gene's germline CDR1 is MNHNY and CDR2 SVGAGI (reference sequence). CDR3 loop: CASTPRDSSNEQFF. In nucleotides, the CDR3 is TGTGCCAGCACCCCCCGGGACAGTTCTAACGAGCAGTTCTTC.

This chain links TRBV4-1 with TRBJ2-5, with TRBD2 matching 8 bases. V dropped 4 bases and J dropped 5; count of bases not matched to a gene: 9. The CDR3 consists of 15 residues. Germline loops: CDR1 MGHRA, CDR2 YSYEKL. The CDR3 nucleotides are TGCGCCAGCAGCCGCGGACTAGCTTTACAGGAGACCCAGTACTTC. This codes for CASSRGLALQETQYF.

This chain links TRBV2 with TRBJ2-2; 8 nucleotides align to TRBD2. Trimming took 8 bases from V and 4 from J; bases not matched to a gene: 9. Germline CDR1 and CDR2: SNHLY and FYNNEI. The CDR3 runs 15 residues. In nucleotides, the CDR3 is TGTGCCAGCTCTCGGGGGGGGGAAGTCACCGGGGAGCTGTTTTTT. It is translated as CASSRGGEVTGELFF.

This chain joins TRBV29-1 and TRBJ2-7, with 9 bases that match TRBD1. Germline lookup yields CDR1 SQVTM and CDR2 ANQGSEA. This CDR3 comprises 16 residues. Trimming removed 6 bases from V and 2 bases from J; junction bases left unmatched: 14. Here the CDR3 reads CSVTGPLGQGPYEQYF. The CDR3 DNA is TGCAGCGTCACTGGACCCCTGGGACAGGGCCCCTACGAGCAGTACTTC.

This clone was recorded once. The CDR3 here is CASSLEEGPPGSPLHF. CDR3 nucleotides: TGTGCCAGCAGCTTGGAGGAGGGGCCCCCGGGGTCACCCCTCCACTTT. The V call is TRBV5-6, the J call TRBJ1-6; maybe TRBD1 (5 bases). The ends were cut back, 0 bases at V and 10 bases at J, with 17 bases in the middle. This CDR3 region has 16 residues. The germline CDR1 and CDR2 sequences are SGHDT and YYEEEE.

The chain uses TRBV2 and TRBJ2-2, with 10 nucleotides matching TRBD2. The V and J ends lost 8 bases and 6 bases, in that order; junction bases with no gene match: 6. The CDR3 has 14 residues. Germline V gene lookup returns CDR1 SNHLY and CDR2 FYNNEI. CDR3 residues: CASDRAGGAGELFF. The CDR3 bases are TGTGCCAGCGACCGAGCGGGAGGGGCCGGGGAGCTGTTTTTT.

The chain links TRBV4-3 to TRBJ2-3; 8 bases align to TRBD2. The CDR3 contains 17 residues. Per the germline V gene, CDR1 is LGHNA and CDR2 is YSLEER. V was clipped by 3 bases and J by 6 bases; unmatched bases: 14. CDR3 DNA sequence: TGCGCCAGCAGCCAGACCCAGGCCGGGAGGGCCCATGATACGCAGTATTTT. This gives the protein CASSQTQAGRAHDTQYF.

The chain is built from TRBV4-2 and TRBJ2-2, with 10 bases that match TRBD2. The V gene's germline CDR1 is LGHNA and CDR2 YNFKEQ. The CDR3 consists of 18 residues. V lost 3 bases to trimming and J lost 2 bases; unmatched junction nucleotides: 9. CDR3 amino acids: CASSQRGLAGVNTGELFF. The CDR3 nucleotides read TGTGCCAGCAGCCAGAGAGGGCTAGCGGGAGTAAACACCGGGGAGCTGTTTTTT.

The chain joins TRBV4-1 to TRBJ2-1, with D possibly being TRBD2 (7 bases). Germline V gene data show CDR1 as MGHRA and CDR2 as YSYEKL. V was shortened by 4 bases and J by 3 bases, with 25 bases between the two germline ends. CDR3 length: 19 amino acids. This CDR3 is CASSLPAGPPRGDYNEQFF. The CDR3 nucleotides read TGCGCCAGCAGCCTACCAGCGGGGCCCCCGAGGGGGGACTACAATGAGCAGTTCTTC.

The CDR3 reads CASSSRHGTSKDEQYF. The CDR3 DNA follows: TGTGCCAGCAGCTCGCGCCACGGGACTAGCAAGGACGAGCAGTACTTC. V usage is TRBV5-6 and J usage is TRBJ2-7, with 9 bases matching TRBD2. V lost 3 bases, J lost 5 bases, and 12 bases stayed unmatched. The CDR3 totals 16 residues. The germline CDR1 and CDR2 sequences are SGHDT and YYEEEE.

The J gene is TRBJ2-7, the V gene TRBV13; D gene ambiguous. Germline V gene sequence: CDR1 PRHDT, CDR2 FYEKMQ (reference sequence). The V gene lost 0 bases and the J gene lost 1 base, with 4 bases spanning the gap. This CDR3 comprises 13 residues. CDR3 nucleotide sequence: TGTGCCAGCAGCTTAGGCCAATCCTACGAGCAGTACTTC. Its protein product is CASSLGQSYEQYF.

The chain carries TRBV27 and TRBJ1-5; 8 nucleotides agree with TRBD1. Germline trimming cut 4 bases from V and 7 bases from J; bases unmatched to any gene: 9. The CDR3 loop spans 15 amino acids. CDR1 MNHEY and CDR2 SMNVEV come from the germline V gene (reference sequence). Here the CDR3 reads CASSSGQVGGQPQHF. DNA for the CDR3: TGTGCCAGCAGTTCGGGACAGGTCGGGGGACAGCCCCAGCATTTT.

This sequence joins TRBV6-1 and TRBJ1-1, with 8 bases aligning to TRBD1. The CDR3 runs to 15 residues. Per germline, CDR1 MNHNS and CDR2 SASEGT. The V gene end was trimmed by 6 bases and the J gene end by 1 base; junction bases not matched to a gene: 7. DNA for the CDR3: TGTGCCAGCAGACTCGACAGGGGCCCGAACACTGAAGCTTTCTTT. Translating it yields CASRLDRGPNTEAFF.

The J gene is TRBJ2-2, the V gene TRBV28; no clear D. Germline-derived CDR1 and CDR2 are MDHEN and SYDVKM. V lost 3 bases and J 1 base, leaving 6 bases between the germline ends. This CDR3 is 14 amino acids long. The CDR3 spells CASSFSGNTGELFF. The CDR3 DNA reads as TGTGCCAGCAGTTTTAGTGGGAACACCGGGGAGCTGTTTTTT.

CDR3 in amino acids: CASSIGTGRGYTF. The CDR3 DNA is TGTGCCAGCAGCATTGGGACAGGGCGAGGCTACACCTTC. This chain joins TRBV7-2 and TRBJ1-2; 9 nucleotides align to TRBD1. CDR1 and CDR2 (germline): SGHTA, FQGNSA. The CDR3 runs to 13 residues. J gave up 8 bases and V 5 bases, and 6 bases lay outside the gene matches. The complete variable domain, with remaining parts taken from reference TRBV7-2 and TRBJ1-2, reads GAGVSQSPSNKVTEKGKDVELRCDPISGHTALYWYRQSLGQGLEFLIYFQGNSAPDKSGLPSDRFSAERTGGSVSTLTIQRTQQEDSAVYLCASSIGTGRGYTFGSGTRLTVV.

The CDR3 here is CASSQARTISVTQYF. DNA for the CDR3: TGCGCCAGCAGCCAAGCCCGGACTATATCTGTTACGCAGTATTTT. The V and J genes are TRBV4-1 and TRBJ2-3, with D perhaps matching TRBD2 (6 bases). CDR3 length: 15 amino acids. Germline V gene data show CDR1 as MGHRA and CDR2 as YSYEKL. Trimming pared 1 base from V and 8 bases from J, leaving 16 bases between.

Many counts were recorded for this clone. The rearrangement links TRBV27 to TRBJ1-4; D is unclear. Germline V gene data show CDR1 as MNHEY and CDR2 as SMNVEV (reference sequence). The V and J ends lost 8 bases and 4 bases respectively, with 17 bases between them. The CDR3 runs to 15 residues. CDR3 sequence (DNA): TGTGCCAGCGCTACAGCAGGCCGTAATAATGAAAAACTGTTTTTT. This translates into CASATAGRNNEKLFF.

This chain joins TRBV9 and TRBJ2-7; 7 bases are a match to TRBD2. Germline CDR1 is SGDLS and CDR2 is YYNGEE. V trimming: 2 bases; J trimming: 3 bases; junction bases outside the gene matches: 5. This CDR3 region has 14 residues. CDR3 bases: TGTGCCAGCAGCGTCAGTTCGGGGGGCTACGAGCAGTACTTC. Protein sequence: CASSVSSGGYEQYF.

J is TRBJ2-1 and V is TRBV7-9; TRBD2 aligns across 7 bases. Germline V gene sequence: CDR1 SEHNR, CDR2 FQNEAQ (reference sequence). This CDR3 contains 14 residues. The V segment lost 4 bases and the J segment 4 bases; nucleotides outside the gene matches: 4. As DNA, the CDR3 is TGTGCCAGCAGCTCCCGACTAGCTTACAATGAGCAGTTCTTC. Its translation is CASSSRLAYNEQFF.

This sequence joins TRBV7-2 and TRBJ1-2; D gene uncertain. Trimming removed 1 base at V and 4 bases at J, with 4 bases between. The germline V gene encodes CDR1 SGHTA and CDR2 FQGNSA. The CDR3 extends over 12 amino acids. CDR3 sequence reads: CASSLVLYGYTF. For the CDR3, the DNA is TGTGCCAGCAGCTTAGTCCTCTATGGCTACACCTTC.

The V call is TRBV5-6, the J call TRBJ2-7; TRBD1 matches at 10 bases. This CDR3 is built from 15 residues. Trimming cost V 1 base and J 2 bases; bases outside gene matches: 3. Germline CDR1 SGHDT, CDR2 YYEEEE. The CDR3 loop is CASSLRTGGTYEQYF. The CDR3, as DNA: TGTGCCAGCAGCTTGAGGACAGGGGGGACCTACGAGCAGTACTTC.